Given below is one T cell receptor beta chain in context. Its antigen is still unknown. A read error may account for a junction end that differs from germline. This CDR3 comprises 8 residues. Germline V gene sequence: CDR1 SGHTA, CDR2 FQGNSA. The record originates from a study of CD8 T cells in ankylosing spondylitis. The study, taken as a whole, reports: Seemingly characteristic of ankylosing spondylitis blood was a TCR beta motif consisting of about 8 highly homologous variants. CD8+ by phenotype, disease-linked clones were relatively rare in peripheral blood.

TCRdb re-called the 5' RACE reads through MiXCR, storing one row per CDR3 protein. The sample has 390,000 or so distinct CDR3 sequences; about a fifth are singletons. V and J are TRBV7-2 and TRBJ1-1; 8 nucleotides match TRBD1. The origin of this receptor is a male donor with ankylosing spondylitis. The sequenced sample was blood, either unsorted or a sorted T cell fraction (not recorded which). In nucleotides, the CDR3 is TGTGCCAGCAACCGACAGGGGTTT. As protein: CASNRQGF.